This T cell receptor beta chain originates from a study of T cell responses to AZD1222 COVID-19 vaccine. Overall study findings and caveats: Every sample of the repertoires postdated the peak T cell response.

Clones were read by immunoSEQ multiplex PCR, and TCRdb kept only the in-frame ones, dropping some. The sample holds some 120,000 clones, 80% to 90% seen once. This clone was seen a few times. Its specificity is unknown. Germline V lookup: CDR1 SQVTM, CDR2 ANQGSEA. Trimming stripped 2 bases from V and 5 bases from J, with 9 bases between. The CDR3 length is 12 residues. This sequence originates from an adult in good health. The chain is built from TRBV29-1 and TRBJ1-1; unclear D gene. The input for sequencing was peripheral blood, taken on day 0 of AZD1222 vaccination. CDR3 coding DNA: TGCAGCGTTGAACCGGGCTGGACTGAAGCTTTCTTT. Its translation: CSVEPGWTEAFF.